This T cell receptor (beta chain) was sequenced in a study of molecular identifiers for immune sequencing clone quantification. Germline lookup yields CDR1 SGHTA and CDR2 FQGNSA. This CDR3 is 12 amino acids long. V lost 4 bases, J lost 5 bases, and 8 bases lay in between. This clonotype showed up many times. MiXCR, applied by TCRdb to the PCR reads, yields one record per CDR3 protein. The sample contains just under 650,000 distinct CDR3 sequences, approximately 20% of which appear only once. V and J are TRBV7-2 and TRBJ2-5; no clear D gene. The sample was naive CD8+ T cells from blood, with Jurkat cell RNA spiked in. The subset denotes: FACS-sorted CD8+CD4-CCR7+CD45RA+ naive T cells. This TCR came from a human donor in good health. Some libraries in this study had Jurkat cell RNA spiked in. This CDR3 reads CASSSRRETQYF. The CDR3 DNA follows: TGTGCCAGCAGCTCACGACGGGAGACCCAGTACTTC.